This T cell receptor (beta chain) emerged from a study of T cell repertoires in cytomegalovirus infection. The wider study: Through public TCR beta signatures, both CMV infection and matching HLA type were indicated. Study outcomes and limitations: Summed frequency of shared TCR beta families picked out CMV carriers who also had the relevant HLA. Within the response measured ex vivo, HLA-C-restricted CMV-specific TCR beta clonotypes were dominant.

TCRdb called the reads again in MiXCR, with one record for every CDR3 protein. The table includes about 530,000 distinct CDR3 sequences, more than 25% detected once. In this sample, this clonotype turned up many times. Antigen: not known. Sequencing input: PBMCs. The origin of this receptor is a human donor in good health (CMV status not recorded). Some clones in this sample may be carry-over from other donors' samples.

The DNA of the CDR3 is TGTGCCAGCAGCTCCCTAGGACTAGCGAAGCCCATTATTAGCACAGATACGCAGTATTTT. The encoded protein is CASSSLGLAKPIISTDTQYF. V is TRBV7-8 and J is TRBJ2-3; 9 positions agree with TRBD2. The J segment lost 0 bases and the V segment lost 4 bases, leaving 17 bases of the junction unmatched. Germline values: CDR1 SGHVS, CDR2 FQNEAQ. The CDR3 runs 20 residues.